Described below is a single TCR beta chain sequence and its context. The data are from a study of shared clonotypes between healthy human individuals. Background on the study: The plates for each donor numbered three CD4 naive, three CD4 memory, two CD8 naive and one CD8 memory.

Germline CDR1 reads SGHRS; CDR2 reads YFSETQ. The CDR3 spans 15 residues. V lost 2 bases and J lost 2; bases outside the gene matches: 6. When replicate PCRs were run on sorted subsets, they used about 220 ng DNA, approximately 27,000 T cell genomes. Sequencing was performed with immunoSEQ multiplex PCR; in TCRdb, only in-frame clones are kept and a portion is missing. This sample has about 660,000 clones; approximately 74% occur once, and the top ten carry approximately 1.7%. The receptor's source is a woman aged 25 to 45 in good health. The sample was memory CD4+ T cells sorted from blood. The sample's subset: CD45RA-negative fraction. The rearrangement uses TRBV5-1 and TRBJ1-2; TRBD1 agrees at 7 bases. In nucleotides, the CDR3 is TGCGCCAGCAGCTTTCTTCGGGGACAGAACTATGGCTACACCTTC. Amino acid sequence: CASSFLRGQNYGYTF.